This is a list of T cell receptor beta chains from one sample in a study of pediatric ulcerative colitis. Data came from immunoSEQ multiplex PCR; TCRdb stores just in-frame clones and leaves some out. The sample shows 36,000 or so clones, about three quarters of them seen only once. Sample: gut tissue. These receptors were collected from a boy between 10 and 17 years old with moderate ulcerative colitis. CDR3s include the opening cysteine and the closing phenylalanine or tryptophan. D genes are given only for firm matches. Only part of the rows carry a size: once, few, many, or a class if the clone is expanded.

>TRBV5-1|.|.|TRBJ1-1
TGCGCCAGCAGCCCACTGACAGGAACGAACACTGAAGCTTTCTTT
CASSPLTGTNTEAFF
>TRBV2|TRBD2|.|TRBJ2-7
TGTGCCAGCAAGGCGGGGCTAGCGGACTTCTACGAGCAGTACTTC
CASKAGLADFYEQYF
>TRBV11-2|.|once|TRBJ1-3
TGTGCCAGCAGCCCAATGACGGAAAACACCATATATTTT
CASSPMTENTIYF
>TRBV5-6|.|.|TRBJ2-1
TGTGCCAGCAGCGTCTACAATGAGCAGTTCTTC
CASSVYNEQFF
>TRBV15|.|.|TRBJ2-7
TGTGCCACCAAGGACAGAAACTCCTACGAGCAGTACTTC
CATKDRNSYEQYF
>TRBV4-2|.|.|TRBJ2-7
TGTGCCAGCAGCCAAGGGCTACGGGCCTACGAGCAGTACTTC
CASSQGLRAYEQYF
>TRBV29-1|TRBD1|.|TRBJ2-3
TGCAGCGTTCCATCATTGACAGGGGGTACAGATACGCAGTATTTT
CSVPSLTGGTDTQYF
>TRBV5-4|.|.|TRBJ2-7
TGTGCCAGCAGCCTAGGTAAACGGGGACCCTACGAGCAGTACTTC
CASSLGKRGPYEQYF
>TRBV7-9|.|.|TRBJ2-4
TGTGCCAGCAGCTTAGGACGGGGGAGAGGGGGCAAAAACATTCAGTACTTC
CASSLGRGRGGKNIQYF
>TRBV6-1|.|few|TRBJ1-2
TGTGCCAGCAGTGACTATGGCTACACCTTC
CASSDYGYTF
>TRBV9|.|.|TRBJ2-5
TGTGCCAGCAGCGTAGGACAGAACCAAGAGACCCAGTACTTC
CASSVGQNQETQYF
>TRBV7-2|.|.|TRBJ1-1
TGTGCCAGCAGCTTTGGTGGGAGTGCGACTGAAGCTTTCTTT
CASSFGGSATEAFF
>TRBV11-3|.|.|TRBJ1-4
TGTGCCAGCAGCTTAGGGGACACCTCTCATGAAAAACTGTTTTTT
CASSLGDTSHEKLFF
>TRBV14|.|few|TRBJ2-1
TGTGCCAGCAGCGGCCGGGGGGCGTGGAGAGGTATTGAGCAGTTCTTC
CASSGRGAWRGIEQFF
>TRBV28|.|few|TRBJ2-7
TGTGCCAGCAGTTATGGGACGGACGGCGAGCAGTACTTC
CASSYGTDGEQYF
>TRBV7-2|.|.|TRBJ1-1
TGTGCCAGCCAACAGGGAGGGTTGGGGAACACTGAAGCTTTCTTT
CASQQGGLGNTEAFF
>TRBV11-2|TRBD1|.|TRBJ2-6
TGTGCCAGCAGCTTAGGACCCGGGACAGGGTACACTGGGGCCAACGTCCTGACTTTC
CASSLGPGTGYTGANVLTF
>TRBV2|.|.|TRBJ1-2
TGTGCCAGCTTCGGCGGGGTAACATTCTATGGCTACACCTTC
CASFGGVTFYGYTF
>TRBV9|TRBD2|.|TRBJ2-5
TGTGCCAGCAGGGGACTAGCGGGAATCCAGTACTTC
CASRGLAGIQYF
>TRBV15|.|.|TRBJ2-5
TGTGCCACCAGCAGAGATCGCCAAGAGACCCAGTACTTC
CATSRDRQETQYF
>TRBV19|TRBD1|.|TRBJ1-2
TGTGCCAGTAGTGCACGGACAGGGGAGACGTATGGCTACACCTTC
CASSARTGETYGYTF
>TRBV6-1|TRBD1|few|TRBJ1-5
TGTGCCAGCAGTGGGACAGGGAAGTATCAGCCCCAGCATTTT
CASSGTGKYQPQHF
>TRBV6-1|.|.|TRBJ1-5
TGTGCCAGCAGTGAAACGTGGCAGGGACAGCCCCAGCATTTT
CASSETWQGQPQHF
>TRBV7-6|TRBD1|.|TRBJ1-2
TGTGCCAGCAGCTTAGGACAGGGGACGGGCTACACCTTC
CASSLGQGTGYTF
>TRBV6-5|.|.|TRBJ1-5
TGTGCCAGCAGTTACTCGTCAAATCAGCCCCAGCATTTT
CASSYSSNQPQHF
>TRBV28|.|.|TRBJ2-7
TGTGCCAGCACCCCAAGGTGGGTGGGAGAGCAGTACTTC
CASTPRWVGEQYF
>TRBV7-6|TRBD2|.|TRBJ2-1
TGTGCCAGCAGCTTAATCCTGACTAGCGGGGGGGCTAATGAGCAGTTCTTC
CASSLILTSGGANEQFF
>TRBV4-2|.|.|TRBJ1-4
TGTGCCAGCAGCCGGGACCTTGCTAATGAAAAACTGTTTTTT
CASSRDLANEKLFF
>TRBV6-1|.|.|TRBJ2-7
TGTGCCAGCAGCCCGGGACTGGCATCCTACGAGCAGTACTTC
CASSPGLASYEQYF
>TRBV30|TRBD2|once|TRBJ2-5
TGTGCCTGGAGGGGACTAGCGGGAGTGCAGACCCAGTACTTC
CAWRGLAGVQTQYF
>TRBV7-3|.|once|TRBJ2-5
TGTGCCAGCAGCTTGGGGGCGCAAGAGACCCAGTACTTC
CASSLGAQETQYF
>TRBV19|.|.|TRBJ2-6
TGTGCCAGTAGTATTGGGATCTCTGGGGCCAACGTCCTGACTTTC
CASSIGISGANVLTF
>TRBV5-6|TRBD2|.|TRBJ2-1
TGTGCCAGCAGTACTGGGGTGACCGCCAGGTCGGGGGGTGAGCAGTTCTTC
CASSTGVTARSGGEQFF
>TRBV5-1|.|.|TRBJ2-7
TGCGCCAGCAGCTTGGGTTCGGGGGCCTTCTCCTACGAGCAGTACTTC
CASSLGSGAFSYEQYF
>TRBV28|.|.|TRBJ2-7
TGTGCCAGCAGTTCCTACCGGATAGGGTGGGAGCAGTACTTC
CASSSYRIGWEQYF
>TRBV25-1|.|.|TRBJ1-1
TGTGCCAGCAGTCAAATACAGGGATCTGAAGCTTTCTTT
CASSQIQGSEAFF
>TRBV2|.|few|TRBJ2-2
TGTGCCAGGAAGAGGGGGACCGGGGAGCTGTTTTTT
CARKRGTGELFF
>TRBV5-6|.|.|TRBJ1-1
TGTGCCAGCAGCTTGGGACCATGGGGCACTGAAGCTTTCTTT
CASSLGPWGTEAFF
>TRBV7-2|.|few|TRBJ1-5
TGTGCCAGCAGCTTAACGACACTTCATCAGCCCCAGCATTTT
CASSLTTLHQPQHF
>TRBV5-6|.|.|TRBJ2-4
TGTGCCAGCAGCTCCGCCCCAGGGAGGGGGAACATTCAGTACTTC
CASSSAPGRGNIQYF
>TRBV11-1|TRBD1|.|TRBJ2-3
TGTGCCAGCAGCCCGACTGGGACAGGGGTTGGTAAAGATACGCAGTATTTT
CASSPTGTGVGKDTQYF
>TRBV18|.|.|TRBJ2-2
TGTGCCAGCTCACCATGGGTCTCCGGGGAGCTGTTTTTT
CASSPWVSGELFF
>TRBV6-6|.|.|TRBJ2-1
TGTGCCAGCAGTTACGAGGCCAGGGGTTCTGGAGAGCAGTTCTTC
CASSYEARGSGEQFF
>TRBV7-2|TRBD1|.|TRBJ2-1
TGTGCCAGCAGCTTGGGGCCTAACAGGGGGGCTAACAATGAGCAGTTCTTC
CASSLGPNRGANNEQFF
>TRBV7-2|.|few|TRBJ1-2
TGTGCCAGCAGCCCGGATGGAGTATTCTATGGCTACACCTTC
CASSPDGVFYGYTF
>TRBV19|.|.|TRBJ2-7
TGTGCCAGTAGTATAGAAGGCGGGTCCCTACTAAACGAGCAGTACTTC
CASSIEGGSLLNEQYF
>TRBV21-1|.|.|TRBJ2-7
TGTGCCAGCAAGACAGGGGAAGAGCAGTACTTC
CASKTGEEQYF
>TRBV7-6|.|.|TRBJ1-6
TGTGCCAGCAGCTTGGGCGGAACTAATTCACCCCTCCACTTT
CASSLGGTNSPLHF
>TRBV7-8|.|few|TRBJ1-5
TGTGCCAGCAGCTTAACGGGGTCCCCTAATCAGCCCCAGCATTTT
CASSLTGSPNQPQHF
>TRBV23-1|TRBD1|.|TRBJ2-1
TGCGCCAGCAGTCAATCGGGGCAGGGGGCGGACAATGAGCAGTTCTTC
CASSQSGQGADNEQFF
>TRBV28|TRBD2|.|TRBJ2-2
TGTGCCAGCAGTTTATACCTAGCGGGAGTGTCGGGGGAGCTGTTTTTT
CASSLYLAGVSGELFF
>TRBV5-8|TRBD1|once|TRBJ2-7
TGTGCCAGCAGCCCCTATAGGACAGGGGGAGGGTACGAGCAGTACTTC
CASSPYRTGGGYEQYF
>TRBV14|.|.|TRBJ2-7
TGTGCCAGCAGCCCTATTGGGCCCCTAGTCTACGAGCAGTACTTC
CASSPIGPLVYEQYF
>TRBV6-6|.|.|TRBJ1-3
TGTGCCAGCAGTCCCCCGGGGGCTGGAAACACCATATATTTT
CASSPPGAGNTIYF
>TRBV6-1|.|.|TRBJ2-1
TGTGCCAGCAGTACCTTAGCGGAGGCCTACAATGAGCAGTTCTTC
CASSTLAEAYNEQFF